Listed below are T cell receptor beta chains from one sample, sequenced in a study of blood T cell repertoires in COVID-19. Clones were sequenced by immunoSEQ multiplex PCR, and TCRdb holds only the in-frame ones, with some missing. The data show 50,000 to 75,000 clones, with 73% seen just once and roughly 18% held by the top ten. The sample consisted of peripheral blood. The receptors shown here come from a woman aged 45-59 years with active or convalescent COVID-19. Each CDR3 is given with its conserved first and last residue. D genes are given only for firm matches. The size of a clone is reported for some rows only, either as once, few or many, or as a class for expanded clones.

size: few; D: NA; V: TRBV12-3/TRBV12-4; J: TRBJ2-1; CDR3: CASSLGAGGTQFF; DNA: TGTGCCAGCAGTTTAGGGGCGGGCGGGACGCAGTTCTTC
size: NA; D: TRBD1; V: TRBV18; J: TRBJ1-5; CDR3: CASSPDRALNQPQHF; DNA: TGTGCCAGCTCACCAGACAGGGCCCTAAATCAGCCCCAGCATTTT
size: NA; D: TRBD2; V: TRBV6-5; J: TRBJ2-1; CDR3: CASRQLADFYNEQFF; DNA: TGTGCCAGCCGACAACTAGCGGACTTTTACAATGAGCAGTTCTTC
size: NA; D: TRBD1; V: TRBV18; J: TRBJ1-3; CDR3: CASSPNRGDSGNTIYF; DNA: TGTGCCAGCTCACCCAACAGGGGAGACTCTGGAAACACCATATATTTT
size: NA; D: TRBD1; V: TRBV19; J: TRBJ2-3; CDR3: CASSFSGTGGDTQYF; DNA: TGTGCCAGTAGTTTCTCCGGGACAGGGGGTGATACGCAGTATTTT
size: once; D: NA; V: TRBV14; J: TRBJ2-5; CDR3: CASSRSGVGETQYF; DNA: TGTGCCAGCAGTCGATCAGGGGTCGGAGAGACCCAGTACTTC
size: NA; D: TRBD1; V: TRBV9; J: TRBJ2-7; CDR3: CASSLGTGYEQYF; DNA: TGTGCCAGCAGCCTAGGGACAGGGTACGAGCAGTACTTC
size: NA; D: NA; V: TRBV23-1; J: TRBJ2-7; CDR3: CASSQRGYEQYF; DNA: TGCGCCAGCAGTCAGCGCGGTTACGAGCAGTACTTC
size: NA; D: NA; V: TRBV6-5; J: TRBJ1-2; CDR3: CASSYSTAIGYGYTF; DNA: TGTGCCAGCAGTTACTCTACAGCTATCGGCTATGGCTACACCTTC
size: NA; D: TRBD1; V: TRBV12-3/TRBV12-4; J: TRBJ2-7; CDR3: CASSTGAPYEQYF; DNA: TGTGCCAGCAGTACAGGGGCTCCCTACGAGCAGTACTTC
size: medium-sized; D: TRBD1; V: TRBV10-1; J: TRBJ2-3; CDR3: CASNEGQGAADTQYF; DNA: TGCGCCAGCAACGAAGGGCAGGGGGCAGCAGATACGCAGTATTTT
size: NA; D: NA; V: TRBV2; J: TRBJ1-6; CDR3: CASSEKRGSLGYNSPLHF; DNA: TGTGCCAGCAGTGAAAAAAGGGGCAGCCTCGGTTATAATTCACCCCTCCACTTT
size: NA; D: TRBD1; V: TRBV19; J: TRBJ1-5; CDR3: CASSPYSGQLSLSNQPQHF; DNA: TGTGCCAGTAGTCCCTACTCGGGACAGCTCTCTCTTAGCAATCAGCCCCAGCATTTT
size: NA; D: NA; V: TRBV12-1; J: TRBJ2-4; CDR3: CASSSRLAGAKNIQYF; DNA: TGTGCCAGCAGCTCCAGACTAGCGGGAGCCAAAAACATTCAGTACTTC
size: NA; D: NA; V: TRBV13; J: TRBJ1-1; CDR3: CASSSRGTEAFF; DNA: TGTGCCAGCAGCTCTCGGGGTACTGAAGCTTTCTTT
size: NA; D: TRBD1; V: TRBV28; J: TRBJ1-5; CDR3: CASSFGDRVIQPQHF; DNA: TGTGCCAGCAGTTTTGGTGACAGGGTAATTCAGCCCCAGCATTTT
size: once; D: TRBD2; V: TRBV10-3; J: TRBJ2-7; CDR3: CAIKTAGGAREQYF; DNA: TGTGCCATCAAGACCGCCGGGGGGGCGAGAGAGCAGTACTTC
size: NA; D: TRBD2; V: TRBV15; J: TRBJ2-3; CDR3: CATSTRTSGRAVDTQYF; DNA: TGTGCCACCAGCACTAGGACTAGCGGGAGGGCCGTGGATACGCAGTATTTT
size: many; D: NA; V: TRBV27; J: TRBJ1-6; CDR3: CASSPTTTGWAYNSPLHF; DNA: TGTGCCAGCAGTCCAACTACGACAGGTTGGGCCTATAATTCACCCCTCCACTTT
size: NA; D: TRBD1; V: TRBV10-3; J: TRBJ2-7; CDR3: CATSTPRTGLYEQYF; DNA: TGTGCCACTTCAACTCCGCGGACAGGGTTATACGAGCAGTACTTC
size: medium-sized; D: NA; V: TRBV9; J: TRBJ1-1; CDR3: CASSRTELNTEAFF; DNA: TGTGCCAGCAGCCGGACAGAATTGAACACTGAAGCTTTCTTT
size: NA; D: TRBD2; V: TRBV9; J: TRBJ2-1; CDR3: CASSLSGSVYNEQFF; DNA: TGTGCCAGCAGCCTTAGCGGGAGTGTCTACAATGAGCAGTTCTTC
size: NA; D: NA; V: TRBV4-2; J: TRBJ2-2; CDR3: CASSQALAGGELFF; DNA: TGTGCCAGCAGCCAGGCCTTGGCGGGCGGGGAGCTGTTTTTT
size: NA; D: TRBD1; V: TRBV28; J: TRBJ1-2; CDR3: CASSSQGNYGYTF; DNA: TGTGCCAGCAGTTCACAGGGGAACTATGGCTACACCTTC
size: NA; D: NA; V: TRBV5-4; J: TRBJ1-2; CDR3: CASSLGGLGYTF; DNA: TGTGCCAGCAGCTTGGGAGGGCTTGGCTACACCTTC
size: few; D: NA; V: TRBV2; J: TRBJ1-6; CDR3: CASSFEGPPGSPLHF; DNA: TGTGCCAGCAGTTTCGAAGGTCCCCCAGGGTCACCCCTCCACTTT
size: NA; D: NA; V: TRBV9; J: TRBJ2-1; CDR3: CASSADFSSYNEQFF; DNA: TGTGCCAGCAGCGCAGACTTCAGCTCCTACAATGAGCAGTTCTTC
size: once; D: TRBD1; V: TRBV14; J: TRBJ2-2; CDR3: CASSHRTGGMNTGELFF; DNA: TGTGCCAGCAGCCACAGGACAGGGGGCATGAACACCGGGGAGCTGTTTTTT
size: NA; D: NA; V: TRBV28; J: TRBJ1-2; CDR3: CASSFHQAGYTF; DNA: TGTGCCAGCAGTTTTCACCAGGCTGGCTACACCTTC
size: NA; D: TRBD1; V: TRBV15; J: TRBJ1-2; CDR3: CATSPETGGYGYTF; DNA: TGTGCCACCAGCCCAGAGACAGGGGGCTATGGCTACACCTTC
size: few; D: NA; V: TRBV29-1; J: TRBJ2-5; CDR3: CSVLKLQETQYF; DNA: TGCAGCGTCCTTAAACTACAAGAGACCCAGTACTTC
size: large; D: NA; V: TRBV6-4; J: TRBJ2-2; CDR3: CASSGITGELFF; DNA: TGTGCCAGCAGTGGTATTACCGGGGAGCTGTTTTTT
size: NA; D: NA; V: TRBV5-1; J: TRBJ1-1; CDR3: CASSLAVGIEAFF; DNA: TGCGCCAGCAGCTTGGCCGTCGGGATTGAAGCTTTCTTT
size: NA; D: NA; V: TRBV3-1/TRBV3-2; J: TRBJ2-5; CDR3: CASSQDSTRSETQYF; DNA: TGTGCCAGCAGCCAAGACTCAACACGATCGGAGACCCAGTACTTC
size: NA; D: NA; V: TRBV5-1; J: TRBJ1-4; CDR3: CASSLSGSDEKLFF; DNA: TGCGCCAGCAGCTTATCGGGAAGTGATGAAAAACTGTTTTTT
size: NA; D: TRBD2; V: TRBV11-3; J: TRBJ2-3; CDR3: CASSASGRRQYF; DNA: TGTGCCAGCAGTGCGAGCGGGAGGAGGCAGTATTTT
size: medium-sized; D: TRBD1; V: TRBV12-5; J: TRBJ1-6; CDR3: CASSTGGGSPLHF; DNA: TGTGCTAGCTCTACAGGGGGGGGTTCACCCCTCCACTTT
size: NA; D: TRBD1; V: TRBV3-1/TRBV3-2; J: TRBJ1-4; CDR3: CASSQGDRAGIEKLFF; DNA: TGTGCCAGCAGCCAAGGGGACAGGGCGGGGATTGAAAAACTGTTTTTT
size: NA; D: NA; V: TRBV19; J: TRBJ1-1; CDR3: CASKGADSPDTEAFF; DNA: TGTGCCAGTAAAGGGGCGGACAGCCCGGACACTGAAGCTTTCTTT
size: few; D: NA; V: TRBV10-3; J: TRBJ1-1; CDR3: CAISESALVNTEAFF; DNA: TGTGCCATCAGTGAGTCGGCGCTAGTGAACACTGAAGCTTTCTTT
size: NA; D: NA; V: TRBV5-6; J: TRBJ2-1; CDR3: CASSPGVTDSYNEQFF; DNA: TGTGCCAGCAGCCCGGGGGTTACAGACTCCTACAATGAGCAGTTCTTC
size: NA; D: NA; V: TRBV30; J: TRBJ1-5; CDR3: CAWSVDTNQPQHF; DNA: TGTGCCTGGAGTGTTGACACGAATCAGCCCCAGCATTTT
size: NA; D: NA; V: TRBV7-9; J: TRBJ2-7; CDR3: CASSPQVTSGAQYF; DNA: TGTGCCAGCAGCCCACAGGTTACCTCTGGGGCGCAGTACTTC
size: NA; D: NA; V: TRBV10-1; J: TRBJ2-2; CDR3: CASSESHWASETGELFF; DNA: TGCGCCAGCAGTGAGTCCCACTGGGCTAGCGAGACCGGGGAGCTGTTTTTT
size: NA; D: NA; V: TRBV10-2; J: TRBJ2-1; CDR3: CASSESGGAFEQFF; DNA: TGCGCCAGCAGTGAGTCGGGGGGGGCTTTTGAGCAGTTCTTC
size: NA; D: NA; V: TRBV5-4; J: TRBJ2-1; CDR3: CASSLAGSYNEQFF; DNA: TGTGCCAGCAGCTTGGCCGGCTCCTACAATGAGCAGTTCTTC
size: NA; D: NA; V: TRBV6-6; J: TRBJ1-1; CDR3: CASRSGAMGGTEAFF; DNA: TGTGCCAGCAGGTCAGGGGCCATGGGTGGGACTGAAGCTTTCTTT
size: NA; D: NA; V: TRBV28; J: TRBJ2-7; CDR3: CASTRFGGHYEQYF; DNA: TGTGCCAGCACCCGCTTCGGAGGCCACTACGAGCAGTACTTC
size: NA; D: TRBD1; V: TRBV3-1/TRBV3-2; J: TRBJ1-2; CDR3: CASSQGQAANYGYTF; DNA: TGTGCCAGCAGCCAGGGACAGGCGGCTAACTATGGCTACACCTTC
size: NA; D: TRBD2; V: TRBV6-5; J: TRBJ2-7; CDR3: CASRLSGTTYEQYF; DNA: TGTGCCAGCAGGCTTAGCGGGACAACCTACGAGCAGTACTTC
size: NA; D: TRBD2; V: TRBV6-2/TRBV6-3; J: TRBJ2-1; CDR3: CASSYRLAGDNEQFF; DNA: TGTGCCAGCAGTTACAGGCTAGCGGGGGACAATGAGCAGTTCTTC
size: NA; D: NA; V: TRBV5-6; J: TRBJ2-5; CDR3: CASSYRRSGAEETQYF; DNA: TGTGCCAGCAGCTATCGCCGGAGCGGAGCCGAGGAGACCCAGTACTTC
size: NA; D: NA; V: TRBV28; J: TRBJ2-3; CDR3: CASSLMNPWRHTDTQYF; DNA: TGTGCCAGCAGTTTGATGAATCCTTGGAGGCACACAGATACGCAGTATTTT
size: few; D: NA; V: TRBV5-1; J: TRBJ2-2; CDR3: CASSSLALASLTGELFF; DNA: TGCGCCAGCAGCTCCCTGGCTCTAGCGAGCCTCACCGGGGAGCTGTTTTTT
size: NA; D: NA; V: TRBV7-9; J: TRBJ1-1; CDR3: CASSLFLFFRENTEAFF; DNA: TGTGCCAGCAGTTTATTCCTGTTTTTTAGAGAAAACACTGAAGCTTTCTTT